What follows describes a single T cell receptor beta chain. This entry belongs to a study of cytomegalovirus exposure and HLA in healthy donors. PCR was performed using 60 Vbeta and 13 Jbeta primers. The data were produced by immunoSEQ multiplex PCR, yet TCRdb's version contains in-frame clones alone and is incomplete. The table includes 180,000 or so clones, about 75% detected once. The germline gives CDR1 LGHNT, CDR2 FRNRAP. With V trimmed by 5 bases and J by 2 bases, 3 bases remained unmatched. CDR3 length equals 15 residues. The sample was PBMCs. The chain uses TRBV12-5 and TRBJ2-1; the match to TRBD2 covers 10 bases. The clonotype comes from a man between 40 and 49 years old in good health and CMV-seropositive. For the CDR3, the DNA is TGTGCTAGTGGTACCGGACTAGCGGCCTACAATGAGCAGTTCTTC. This translates into CASGTGLAAYNEQFF.